The clone carrying this T cell receptor (beta chain) was observed a handful of times. What it binds is not known. This sample is part of a study of T cells after yellow fever vaccination. Study context: Fractions containing few cells were prepared with SMART-Seq v4 Ultra Low Input.

General study results and limits: Just a small share of clonotypes turned up in the CD4 compartment as well as the CD8 compartment.

TCRdb used MiXCR to reprocess the 5' RACE reads, holding one entry per CDR3 protein. The table includes hundreds of thousands of distinct CDR3 sequences, 8.5% to 10% detected once. The clonotype originates from a man aged 18 to 30 who received the YFV17D yellow fever vaccine. The material sequenced was CD4+ T cells sorted from PBMCs, taken 5 days after the yellow fever booster vaccination.

This chain's CDR3 is CASSLSARGYTF. CDR3 DNA sequence: TGTGCCAGCAGTTTATCCGCGCGTGGCTACACCTTC. This chain joins TRBV12-3 or TRBV12-4 and TRBJ1-2; D unclear. The CDR3 covers 12 residues. The ends were cut back, 2 bases at V and 7 bases at J, with 8 bases in the middle.